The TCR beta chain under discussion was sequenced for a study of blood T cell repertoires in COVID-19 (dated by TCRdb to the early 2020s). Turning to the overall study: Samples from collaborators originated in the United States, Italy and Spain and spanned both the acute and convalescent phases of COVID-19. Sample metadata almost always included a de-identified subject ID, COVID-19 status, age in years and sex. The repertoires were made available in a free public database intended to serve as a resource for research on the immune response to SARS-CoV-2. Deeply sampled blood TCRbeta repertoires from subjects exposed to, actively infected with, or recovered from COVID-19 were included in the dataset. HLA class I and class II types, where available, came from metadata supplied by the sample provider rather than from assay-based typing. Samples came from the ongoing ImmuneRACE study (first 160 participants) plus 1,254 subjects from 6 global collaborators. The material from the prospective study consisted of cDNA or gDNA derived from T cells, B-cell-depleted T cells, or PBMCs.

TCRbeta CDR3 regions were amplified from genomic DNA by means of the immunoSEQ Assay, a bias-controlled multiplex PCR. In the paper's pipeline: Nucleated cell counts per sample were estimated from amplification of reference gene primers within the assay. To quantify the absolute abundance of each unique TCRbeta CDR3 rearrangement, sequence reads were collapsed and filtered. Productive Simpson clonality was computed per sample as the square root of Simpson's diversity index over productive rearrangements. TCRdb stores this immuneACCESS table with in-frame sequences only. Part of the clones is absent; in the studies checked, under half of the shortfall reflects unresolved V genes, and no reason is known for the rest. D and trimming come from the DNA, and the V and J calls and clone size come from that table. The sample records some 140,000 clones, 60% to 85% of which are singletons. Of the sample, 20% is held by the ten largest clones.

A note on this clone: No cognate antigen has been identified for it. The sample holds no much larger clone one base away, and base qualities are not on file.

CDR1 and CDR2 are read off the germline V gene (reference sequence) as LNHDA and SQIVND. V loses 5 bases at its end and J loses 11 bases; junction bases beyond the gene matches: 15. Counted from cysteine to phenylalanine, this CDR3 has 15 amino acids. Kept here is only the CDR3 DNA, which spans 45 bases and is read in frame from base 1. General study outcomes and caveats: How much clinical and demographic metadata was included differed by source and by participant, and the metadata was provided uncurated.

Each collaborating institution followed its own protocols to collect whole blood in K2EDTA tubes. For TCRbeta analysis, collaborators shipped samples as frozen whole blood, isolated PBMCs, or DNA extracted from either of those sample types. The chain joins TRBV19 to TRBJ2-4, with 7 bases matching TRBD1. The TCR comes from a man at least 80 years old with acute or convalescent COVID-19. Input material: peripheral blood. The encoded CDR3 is CASSPQGDRTSVQYF. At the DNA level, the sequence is TGTGCCAGTAGTCCCCAGGGGGACAGAACCAGCGTTCAGTACTTC.